The subject of this entry is one T cell receptor (beta chain). The antigen is unknown. The data were produced by immunoSEQ multiplex PCR, yet TCRdb's version contains in-frame clones alone and is incomplete. The table includes tens of thousands of clones, 93% detected once. This specimen belongs to a study of cytomegalovirus exposure and HLA in healthy donors. In the study overall: The same platform used for the roughly 600 first-cohort repertoires was also used for the 120 or so validation repertoires, as a later analysis reported. Findings and limits, study-wide: Investigators reported 150 to 200 TCR beta chains as tied to cytomegalovirus. Specific recognition of CMV antigens was confirmed in vitro for a few chains (all CMV-associated).

CDR1 and CDR2 (germline): KGHSH, LQKENI. Trimming stripped 2 bases from V and 5 bases from J, with 12 bases between. CDR3 size: 15 residues. This sequence was found in a woman aged 18-29 years in good health and CMV-seronegative. Sequenced: PBMCs. The gene calls are TRBV18 and TRBJ2-2, with a weak D call TRBD2 (7 bases). Here the CDR3 DNA reads TGTGCCAGCTCACCAGGACAGCGGGATACCGGGGAGCTGTTTTTT. Amino acid sequence: CASSPGQRDTGELFF. The full variable domain, completed using reference TRBV18 and TRBJ2-2, is NAGVMQNPRHLVRRRGQEARLRCSPMKGHSHVYWYRQLPEEGLKFMVYLQKENIIDESGMPKERFSAEFPKEGPSILRIQQVVRGDSAAYFCASSPGQRDTGELFFGEGSRLTVL.